One T cell receptor (delta chain) is described in this entry. By its share of the sample, this clone is large (0.1 to 1%). Its antigen specificity is not known. Within one base of it there is no much larger clone, and no base qualities were kept. This sample also contains other DNA sequences that code for the same CDR3. This sample is part of a study of gammadelta T cells in human blood (dated by TCRdb to 2018 to 2020). The paper's findings and limits, for the study overall: In the study, polyclonal expansion of innate gamma-delta T cells immediately after birth was reported to appear to be driven by microbial exposure.

Receptor amplification or capture employed RT-PCR. Sequencing used an Illumina MiSeq. In TCRdb, clones were called once more from the public reads by CATT, and rows of identical DNA were later combined. This sample has around 550 delta-chain clones in its table, and around 29% of those were observed once. The ten largest make up over 30% of the sample. The CDR3 runs 21 residues from the cysteine to the phenylalanine. Only CDR3 DNA remains: 63 bases, in frame from the first base. V trim: 0 bases; J trim: 0 bases; unmatched bases: 12. Looking up the germline V gene yields CDR1 GEAIGNYY and CDR2 EKD. This sequence was found in a human donor. Sequencing used Vgamma9Vdelta2 gamma-delta T cells from adult blood. This chain is built from TRDV2 and TRDJ3, with TRDD3 identical over 8 junction bases. The CDR3 has the sequence CACDTVAGGPESSWDTRQMFF. In nucleotide form, the sequence is TGTGCCTGTGACACCGTGGCTGGGGGACCTGAAAGCTCCTGGGACACCCGACAGATGTTTTTC.